These T cell receptor beta chains were read from a single sample in a study of CD8 T cells in ankylosing spondylitis. TCRdb redid the calling of the 5' RACE reads with MiXCR, one entry per CDR3 protein. The sample lists 500,000 or so distinct CDR3 sequences, roughly 5% seen once, with roughly 3.2% in the top ten. The sample comprised blood, either unsorted or a sorted T cell fraction (not recorded which). These receptors were obtained from a male donor with ankylosing spondylitis. Each CDR3 is given with its conserved first and last residue. A D gene is named only where the DNA matches it firmly. Size values are once, few and many counts, or a class for expanded clones, and some rows have none.

d_gene	v_gene	abundance	j_gene	CDR3nt	CDR3aa
TRBD2	TRBV29-1	many	TRBJ2-3	TGCAGCGTTGGAAGACTAGCGGGGGGGCCCACAGATACGCAGTATTTT	CSVGRLAGGPTDTQYF
.	TRBV5-1	few	TRBJ2-5	TGCGCCAGCAGCCGAGATCAGTCGGCGGGGGAGACCCAGTACTTC	CASSRDQSAGETQYF
TRBD2	TRBV20-1	many	TRBJ2-3	TGCAGTACTCGGGGGGGCCCAGATACGCAGTATTTT	CSTRGGPDTQYF
TRBD1	TRBV7-2	many	TRBJ2-1	TGTGCCAGCAGCTTGGGACAGGGGGAAGGTGAGCAGTTCTTC	CASSLGQGEGEQFF
.	TRBV7-8	many	TRBJ1-2	TGTGCCAGCAGCTTGCAGCGGAAATATGGCTACACCTTC	CASSLQRKYGYTF
.	TRBV20-1	many	TRBJ1-5	TGCAGTGCTAGAGATAGTAAGGTGGGGGCCGAGCATTTT	CSARDSKVGAEHF
.	TRBV9	.	TRBJ1-5	TGTGCCAGCAGCGAGGGGCAGGGGAATCAGCCCCAGCATTTT	CASSEGQGNQPQHF
TRBD1	TRBV5-8	many	TRBJ2-3	TGTGCCAGCAGGGACCCTTGGACAGGGTCAGGAGATACGCAGTATTTT	CASRDPWTGSGDTQYF
TRBD2	TRBV7-9	many	TRBJ2-7	TGTGCCAGCAGCCCTAGCGGACTTTCCTACGAGCAGTACTTC	CASSPSGLSYEQYF
.	TRBV6-1	many	TRBJ2-2	TGTGCCAGCAGCCCTCGATCGGGGACCGGGGAGCTGTTTTTT	CASSPRSGTGELFF
TRBD1	TRBV10-2	few	TRBJ2-7	TGCGCCAGCAGGCTTCCCGACGGACAGGTTTACTTC	CASRLPDGQVYF
TRBD1	TRBV10-3	many	TRBJ2-1	TGTGCCATCAGTGATTCTCCCCCGGGACAGAGGACTGGGGATGAGCAGTTCTTC	CAISDSPPGQRTGDEQFF
.	TRBV28	many	TRBJ1-1	TGTGCCAGCAGTCCGTCCGCGGCCGAGGTGGGCACTGAAGCTTTCTTT	CASSPSAAEVGTEAFF
.	TRBV5-6	many	TRBJ1-1	TGTGCCAGCAGCTTCGGAAGGGCGAACACTGAAGCTTTCTTT	CASSFGRANTEAFF
.	TRBV5-1	.	TRBJ2-1	TGCGCCAGCAGCAACCGGGACACTTTTTCCTACAATGAGCAGTTCTTC	CASSNRDTFSYNEQFF
TRBD2	TRBV10-2	.	TRBJ2-1	TGCGCCAGCAGTGAGCTTGGCGGGAGAGGGTACAATGAGCAGTTCTTC	CASSELGGRGYNEQFF
.	TRBV5-1	many	TRBJ1-4	TGCGCCAGCAGCCCGGGCGGGACGGATAATGAAAAACTGTTTTTT	CASSPGGTDNEKLFF
.	TRBV10-3	many	TRBJ2-5	TGTGCCATCAGTGAGGCTCCCTTGGGTGAGACCCAGTACTTC	CAISEAPLGETQYF
.	TRBV5-1	many	TRBJ1-4	TGCGCCAGCAGCTTGGTGCCGTTCCTTAATGAAAAACTGTTTTTT	CASSLVPFLNEKLFF
.	TRBV24-1	few	TRBJ2-5	TGTGCCACCAGCAGAACGGAGGGGGCGGGGGAGACCCAGTACTTC	CATSRTEGAGETQYF
.	TRBV27	few	TRBJ2-7	TGTGCCAGCAGTGGGGGTCCGGGACGGTGGGGCTCCGAGCAGTACTTC	CASSGGPGRWGSEQYF
TRBD1	TRBV5-5	.	TRBJ2-7	TGTGCCAGCGAAGGGACAGGGGTACCTCAGTACTTC	CASEGTGVPQYF
TRBD2	TRBV6-2/TRBV6-3	.	TRBJ2-2	TGTGCCAGCAGTTACACTTTTGCGGGGGCCGGGGAGCTGTTTTTT	CASSYTFAGAGELFF
TRBD1	TRBV12-3/TRBV12-4	many	TRBJ2-7	TGTGCCAGCAGCCCACCCCTGGACAGGGCATCAGGGGAGCAGTACTTC	CASSPPLDRASGEQYF
.	TRBV5-6	many	TRBJ1-2	TGTGCCAGCAGCCCGACTATGGCCTTGAGGGATTATGGCTACACCTTC	CASSPTMALRDYGYTF
TRBD2	TRBV11-2	.	TRBJ2-7	TGTGCCAGCAGCCGGACTAGCGGGAGTATCAACGAGCAGTACTTC	CASSRTSGSINEQYF
TRBD2	TRBV4-2	many	TRBJ2-3	TGTGCCAGCAGCCAGCTTAGCGGGGGGTTCACAGATACGCAGTATTTT	CASSQLSGGFTDTQYF
.	TRBV5-1	many	TRBJ1-1	TGCGCCAGCAGTCGGACCGGTTTCGGTGAAGCTTTCTTT	CASSRTGFGEAFF
TRBD2	TRBV3-1	few	TRBJ2-3	TGTGCCAGCAGCGAGAGAGGGCCAGGGAGGGCAGATACGCAGTATTTT	CASSERGPGRADTQYF
TRBD2	TRBV20-1	many	TRBJ2-1	TGCAGTGCTAGAGCTTCCACAGCGGGAGGGTACAATGAGCAGTTCTTC	CSARASTAGGYNEQFF
.	TRBV4-3	.	TRBJ2-7	TGCGCCAGCAGCCAAGGAATGTATAGCGGCGAGCAGTACTTC	CASSQGMYSGEQYF
.	TRBV6-2/TRBV6-3	few	TRBJ1-1	TGTGCCAGCAGTTATGGCTCGCGGGGCCACATGAACACTGAAGCTTTCTTT	CASSYGSRGHMNTEAFF
.	TRBV10-3	few	TRBJ2-1	TGTGCCATCAGCTGGACGGAAAAGGGGTACAATGAGCAGTTCTTC	CAISWTEKGYNEQFF
TRBD1	TRBV28	few	TRBJ2-7	TGTGCCAGCAGAACCTACAGGGGCTCCTACGAGCAGTACTTC	CASRTYRGSYEQYF
TRBD2	TRBV7-2	many	TRBJ2-1	TGTGCCAGCAGCTTAGTTCCACTAGCGGGAGTCACTGAGCAGTTCTTC	CASSLVPLAGVTEQFF
.	TRBV12-3/TRBV12-4	.	TRBJ2-1	TGTTCCAGCAGTTTGGGATGGGACGACTACAATGAGCAGTTCTTC	CSSSLGWDDYNEQFF
.	TRBV29-1	many	TRBJ1-2	TGCAGCGTTGAAGGGGGGGCAGGGTATAACTATGGCTACACCTTC	CSVEGGAGYNYGYTF
.	TRBV25-1	many	TRBJ2-1	TGTGCCAGCAGTCCCCAAGGGTACTCCTACAATGAGCAGTTCTTC	CASSPQGYSYNEQFF
.	TRBV29-1	many	TRBJ2-1	TGCAGCGTTTTTGTAGCTCCCAATGAGCAGTTCTTC	CSVFVAPNEQFF
.	TRBV29-1	many	TRBJ1-2	TGCAGCTCCCTGGGACAAGGAGAGCACTATGGCTACACCTTC	CSSLGQGEHYGYTF
.	TRBV12-3/TRBV12-4	many	TRBJ2-5	TGTGCCAGCATCAATCAGTACCAAGAGACCCAGTACTTC	CASINQYQETQYF
.	TRBV20-1	many	TRBJ1-4	TGCAGTGTCTACGGGGGGATTAATGAAAAACTGTTTTTT	CSVYGGINEKLFF
TRBD1	TRBV6-1	many	TRBJ2-4	TGTGCCAGCAAGGGGGCAGCCAAAAACATTCAGTACTTC	CASKGAAKNIQYF
.	TRBV21-1	many	TRBJ2-1	TGTGCCAGCAGCAATCGGCAGGGGGCTAGCAATGAGCAGTTCTTC	CASSNRQGASNEQFF
.	TRBV24-1	many	TRBJ2-1	TGTGCCACCAGTGATTCGGTGTCTGGAGAGCAGTTCTTC	CATSDSVSGEQFF
TRBD2	TRBV9	many	TRBJ2-7	TGTGCCAGCAGCGTAGGGGGACTAGTTGGGTCATTCGAGCAGTACTTC	CASSVGGLVGSFEQYF
.	TRBV2	many	TRBJ2-7	TGTGCCAGCGCGAACCTCTACGAGCAGTACTTC	CASANLYEQYF
.	TRBV20-1	many	TRBJ1-2	TGCAGTGCTAGAGAAGGACACTTCTATGGCTACACCTTC	CSAREGHFYGYTF
.	TRBV27	.	TRBJ2-3	TGTGCCAGCAGTTTTGTTGTTGGCGGATCGAATACGCAGTATTTT	CASSFVVGGSNTQYF
.	TRBV5-1	many	TRBJ2-7	TGCGCCAGCAGGGGGACAAGCTCCTACGAGCAGTACTTC	CASRGTSSYEQYF
.	TRBV5-1	many	TRBJ2-1	TGCGCCAGCAGCTTGGCCGTAGAGGGCTTGGGGTTCTTC	CASSLAVEGLGFF
TRBD1	TRBV29-1	many	TRBJ2-3	TGCAGCGTTGGCCGGGACAGAAACACAGATACGCAGTATTTT	CSVGRDRNTDTQYF
.	TRBV7-9	many	TRBJ1-4	TGTGCCAGCGGAGGGGTCGGCGGGGACTTTGGGGAAAAACTGTTTTTT	CASGGVGGDFGEKLFF
.	TRBV7-2	many	TRBJ2-1	TGTGCCAGCAGCTTAATGCCTGGGACCTACAATGAGCAGTTCTTC	CASSLMPGTYNEQFF
TRBD1	TRBV7-2	many	TRBJ1-5	TGTGCCAGCAGCTGGGACAGGGAAAGTCTCCAGCATTTT	CASSWDRESLQHF
TRBD2	TRBV6-1	many	TRBJ2-3	TGTGCCAGCAGTGAACTTAATAGCGGGGGGGGCACAGATACGCAGTATTTT	CASSELNSGGGTDTQYF
TRBD2	TRBV10-3	many	TRBJ2-5	TGTGCCACGCGGACTAGCGGGATTCAAGAGACCCAGTACTTC	CATRTSGIQETQYF
.	TRBV6-5	few	TRBJ2-5	TGTGCCAGCAGTTACTCGTACCACCAAGAGACCCAGTACTTC	CASSYSYHQETQYF